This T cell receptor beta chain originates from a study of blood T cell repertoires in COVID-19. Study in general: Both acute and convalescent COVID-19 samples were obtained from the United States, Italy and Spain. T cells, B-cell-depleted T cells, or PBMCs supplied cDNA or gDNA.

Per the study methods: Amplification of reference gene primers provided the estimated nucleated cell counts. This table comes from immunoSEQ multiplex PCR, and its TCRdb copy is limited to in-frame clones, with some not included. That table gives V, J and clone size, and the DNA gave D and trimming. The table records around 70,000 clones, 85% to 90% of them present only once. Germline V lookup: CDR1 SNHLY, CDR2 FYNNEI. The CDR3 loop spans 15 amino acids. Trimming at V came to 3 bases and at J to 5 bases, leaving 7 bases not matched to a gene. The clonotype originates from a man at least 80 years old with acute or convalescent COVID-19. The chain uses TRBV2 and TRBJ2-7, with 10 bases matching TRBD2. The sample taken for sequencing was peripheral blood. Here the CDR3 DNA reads TGTGCCAGCAGTGATGAGGCTAGCGGGAGCCACGAGCAGTACTTC. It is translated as CASSDEASGSHEQYF.